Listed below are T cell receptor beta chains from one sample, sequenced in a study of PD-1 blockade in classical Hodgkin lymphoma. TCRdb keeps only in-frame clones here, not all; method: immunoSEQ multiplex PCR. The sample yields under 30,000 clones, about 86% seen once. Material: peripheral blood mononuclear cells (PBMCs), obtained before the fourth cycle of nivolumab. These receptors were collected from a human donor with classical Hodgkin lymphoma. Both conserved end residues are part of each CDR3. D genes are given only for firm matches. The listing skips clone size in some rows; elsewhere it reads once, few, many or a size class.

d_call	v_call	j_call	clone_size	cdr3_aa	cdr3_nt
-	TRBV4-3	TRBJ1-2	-	CASSQAERVGGYTF	TGCGCCAGCAGCCAAGCAGAGAGGGTAGGAGGCTACACCTTC
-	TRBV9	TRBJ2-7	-	CASSRNRDWSEQYF	TGTGCCAGCAGTCGGAACAGGGATTGGAGCGAGCAGTACTTC
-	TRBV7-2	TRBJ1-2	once	CASSLRSPRDYGYTF	TGTGCCAGCAGCTTAAGGTCTCCGAGGGACTATGGCTACACCTTC
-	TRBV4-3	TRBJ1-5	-	CASSQEPYQPQHF	TGCGCCAGCAGCCAGGAACCGTATCAGCCCCAGCATTTT
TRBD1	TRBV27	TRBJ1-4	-	CASSRGTGPNEKLFF	TGTGCCAGCAGCCGGGGGACAGGTCCTAATGAAAAACTGTTTTTT
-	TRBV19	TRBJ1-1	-	CASSIGYRNTEAFF	TGTGCCAGTAGTATAGGCTACAGGAACACTGAAGCTTTCTTT
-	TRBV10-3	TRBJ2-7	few	CAISEGGKAYEQYF	TGTGCCATCAGTGAAGGGGGGAAGGCCTACGAGCAGTACTTC
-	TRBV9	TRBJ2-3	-	CASSLGVEDRTDTQYF	TGTGCCAGCAGCCTAGGCGTGGAGGATAGGACAGATACGCAGTATTTT
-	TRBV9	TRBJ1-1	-	CASSVSTANTEAFF	TGTGCCAGCAGCGTAAGTACCGCGAACACTGAAGCTTTCTTT
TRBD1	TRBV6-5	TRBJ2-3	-	CASSYSRGNTQYF	TGTGCCAGCAGTTACTCCAGGGGGAACACGCAGTATTTT
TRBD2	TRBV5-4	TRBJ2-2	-	CASSFLTGGSTGELFF	TGTGCCAGCAGCTTTTTAACGGGGGGGAGCACCGGGGAGCTGTTTTTT
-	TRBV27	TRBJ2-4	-	CASSLGPGKNIQYF	TGTGCCAGCAGTTTAGGGCCAGGCAAAAACATTCAGTACTTC
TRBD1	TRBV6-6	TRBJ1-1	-	CASSYTRTGMNTEAFF	TGTGCCAGCAGTTACACCAGGACAGGCATGAACACTGAAGCTTTCTTT
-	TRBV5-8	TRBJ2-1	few	CASSLGQGRDEQFF	TGTGCCAGCAGTCTGGGGCAGGGAAGGGATGAGCAGTTCTTC
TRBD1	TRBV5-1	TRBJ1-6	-	CASTKDRGNSPLHF	TGCGCCAGCACCAAGGACAGGGGTAATTCACCCCTCCACTTT
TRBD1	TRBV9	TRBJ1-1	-	CASSATGTGRVTEAFF	TGTGCCAGCAGCGCAACAGGGACAGGCAGAGTTACTGAAGCTTTCTTT
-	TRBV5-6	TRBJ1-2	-	CASSADLQGGYTF	TGTGCCAGCAGCGCCGACCTCCAGGGCGGCTACACCTTC
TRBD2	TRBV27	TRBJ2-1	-	CASTSGLAGASHEQFF	TGTGCCAGCACCTCGGGACTAGCGGGAGCATCCCATGAGCAGTTCTTC
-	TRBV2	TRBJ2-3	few	CASSEAEGLLDTQYF	TGTGCCAGCAGTGAAGCGGAGGGACTTCTAGATACGCAGTATTTT
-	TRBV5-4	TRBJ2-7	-	CASSVTAGLTPYGQYF	TGTGCCAGCTCAGTTACCGCGGGGCTAACCCCGTACGGGCAGTACTTC
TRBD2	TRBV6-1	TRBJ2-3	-	CASSDREGDTQYF	TGTGCCAGCAGTGACCGGGAGGGAGATACGCAGTATTTT
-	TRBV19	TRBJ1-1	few	CASSIAPRNTEAFF	TGTGCCAGTAGTATAGCACCAAGGAACACTGAAGCTTTCTTT
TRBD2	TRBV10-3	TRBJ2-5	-	CAISLTSGSRETQYF	TGTGCCATCAGCCTAACTAGCGGGAGTAGGGAGACCCAGTACTTC
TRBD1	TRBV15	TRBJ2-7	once	CATSRGGTGDSYEQYF	TGTGCCACCAGCAGAGGGGGGACAGGGGATTCCTACGAGCAGTACTTC
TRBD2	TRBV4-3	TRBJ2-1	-	CASSLLAGVPHEQFF	TGCGCCAGCAGCCTTCTAGCGGGAGTGCCCCATGAGCAGTTCTTC
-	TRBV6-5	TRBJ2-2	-	CASTQWRGWAGELFF	TGTGCCAGCACCCAGTGGAGGGGTTGGGCCGGGGAGCTGTTTTTT
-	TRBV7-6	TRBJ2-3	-	CASSSSLSTDTQYF	TGTGCCAGCAGCTCTAGCCTGAGCACAGATACGCAGTATTTT
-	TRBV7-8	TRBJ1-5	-	CASSLERIFSNQPQHF	TGTGCCAGCAGCTTAGAACGCATCTTTAGCAATCAGCCCCAGCATTTT
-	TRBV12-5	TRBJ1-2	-	CASGLGSTQRGYTF	TGTGCTAGTGGTTTGGGATCTACACAGAGGGGCTACACCTTC
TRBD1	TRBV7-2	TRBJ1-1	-	CASSLQGQVNTEAFF	TGTGCCAGCAGCTTACAGGGACAGGTGAACACTGAAGCTTTCTTT
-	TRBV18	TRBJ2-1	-	CASSPSSGRAYNEQFF	TGTGCCAGCTCACCATCGTCGGGACGGGCCTACAATGAGCAGTTCTTC
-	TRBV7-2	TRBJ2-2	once	CASSLAGAMNTGELFF	TGTGCCAGCAGCTTAGCAGGGGCGATGAACACCGGGGAGCTGTTTTTT
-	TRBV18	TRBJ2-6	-	CASSGGQFSGANVLTF	TGTGCCAGCTCGGGTGGACAGTTTTCTGGGGCCAACGTCCTGACTTTC
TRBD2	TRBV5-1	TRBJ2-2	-	CASSLTSLLSGGELFF	TGCGCCAGCAGCCTGACTAGCCTCCTTTCGGGCGGGGAGCTGTTTTTT
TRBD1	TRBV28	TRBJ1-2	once	CASSLERQGEYGYTF	TGTGCCAGCAGTTTAGAGAGACAGGGGGAATATGGCTACACCTTC
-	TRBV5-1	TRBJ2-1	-	CASHLYNEQFF	TGCGCCAGCCACCTCTACAATGAGCAGTTCTTC
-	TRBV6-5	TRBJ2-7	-	CASSGLQYEQYF	TGTGCCAGCTCCGGACTGCAGTACGAGCAGTACTTC